This note documents a single TCR beta chain sequence. The data are from a study of blood T cell repertoires in COVID-19. The protocol was immunoSEQ multiplex PCR, while the TCRdb copy is restricted to in-frame clones and leaves out a portion. The table has hundreds of thousands of clones, about 89% seen once. The CDR3 is 17 residues long. V shed 0 bases and J 2 bases; nucleotides not matched to a gene: 2. The germline V gene has CDR1 SGHNT and CDR2 YYREEE (reference sequence). The sample was PBMCs or T cells enriched from blood (not recorded which). The receptor comes from a man aged 55 to 70 who had recovered from COVID-19. The V call is TRBV5-4, the J call TRBJ1-4; 12 bases match TRBD1. This chain's CDR3 is CASSLGDRGRTNEKLFF. CDR3 in DNA: TGTGCCAGCAGCTTGGGGGACAGGGGGCGGACTAATGAAAAACTGTTTTTT.